These 14 T cell receptor beta chains originate from one sample sequenced in a study of patients and donors after allogeneic stem cell transplantation. TCRdb recomputed calls from the RT-PCR reads with MiXCR, one row per CDR3 protein. The repertoire has 400,000 to 450,000 distinct CDR3 sequences, 16% of them found once; the top ten carry less than 8.5%. Sequenced sample: blood, either unsorted or a sorted T cell fraction (not recorded which). These receptors were collected from a human donor who was either an allogeneic HSCT recipient or a stem cell or donor lymphocyte infusion donor (not recorded which). It is not recorded whose cells these are; they may come from a transplant donor.

This clonotype has only a few counts. V usage is TRBV5-1 and J usage is TRBJ2-1; 9 bases match TRBD1. Germline CDR1 SGHRS, CDR2 YFSETQ. The V segment lost 2 bases and the J segment 9 bases; nucleotides outside the gene matches: 6. The CDR3 loop spans 14 amino acids. CDR3 in amino acids: CASSLPGQGGEQFF. DNA for the CDR3: TGCGCCAGCAGCTTACCGGGACAGGGCGGTGAGCAGTTCTTC. Full variable domain (rest looked up from reference TRBV5-1 and TRBJ2-1): KAGVTQTPRYLIKTRGQQVTLSCSPISGHRSVSWYQQTPGQGLQFLFEYFSETQRNKGNFPGRFSGRQFSNSRSEMNVSTLELGDSALYLCASSLPGQGGEQFFGPGTRLTVL.

The V and J genes are TRBV30 and TRBJ1-2, with a weak D call TRBD1 (6 bases). The V end was cut by 3 bases, the J end by 0 bases, with 11 bases between. The germline CDR1 and CDR2 sequences are GTSNPN and SVGIG (reference sequence). The CDR3 totals 14 residues. In DNA form, the CDR3 reads TGTGCCTGGAGAGCGGGGGCTACTAACTATGGCTACACCTTC. Translating it yields CAWRAGATNYGYTF.

This clonotype was picked up a small number of times. The chain combines TRBV9 with TRBJ2-3, with 11 bases aligning to TRBD2. The germline V gene has CDR1 SGDLS and CDR2 YYNGEE. This CDR3 is 17 amino acids long. The junction had 8 bases not matched to a gene; V was cut back by 3 bases and J by 2 bases. The CDR3 sequence is CASSAQQGLAVTDTQYF. In DNA form, the CDR3 reads TGTGCCAGCAGCGCCCAACAGGGACTAGCGGTCACAGATACGCAGTATTTT.

This clonotype occurred a few times. The chain carries TRBV7-8 and TRBJ2-1; 10 bases map to TRBD1. There are 18 residues in the CDR3. Germline V gives CDR1 SGHVS, CDR2 FQNEAQ. J was trimmed by 8 bases and V by 2 bases; bases with no gene match: 15. The CDR3 loop reads CASSLSYRPGQGFYEQFF. For the CDR3, the DNA is TGTGCCAGCAGCTTATCATACCGCCCGGGACAGGGGTTCTATGAGCAGTTCTTC.

The CDR3 here is CASSLGDYRPTYNEQFF. In nucleotides, the CDR3 is TGTGCCAGCAGTTTAGGGGACTACCGACCCACCTACAATGAGCAGTTCTTC. The gene calls are TRBV27 and TRBJ2-1; 7 positions match TRBD2. Germline values: CDR1 MNHEY, CDR2 SMNVEV (reference sequence). The CDR3 sequence is 17 residues long. The junction had 9 bases not matched to a gene; V was cut back by 2 bases and J by 2 bases.

In this sample, this clonotype turned up a few times. V is TRBV18 and J is TRBJ2-3, with D perhaps matching TRBD2 (5 bases). CDR3 length equals 15 residues. Germline CDR1 is KGHSH and CDR2 is LQKENI. V was pared by 4 bases and J by 2 bases, with 13 bases between. CDR3 in DNA: TGTGCCAGCTCACTAGCGCCCCGGTCCACAGATACGCAGTATTTT. Residues: CASSLAPRSTDTQYF.

J is TRBJ1-2 and V is TRBV4-3; 7 bases are shared with TRBD1. This CDR3 is 12 amino acids long. Germline V gene data show CDR1 as LGHNA and CDR2 as YSLEER. Losses at the gene ends were 1 base for V and 8 bases for J; bases not matched to a gene: 1. CDR3 sequence reads: CASSQGDSGYTF. CDR3 sequence (DNA): TGCGCCAGCAGCCAAGGGGACAGCGGCTACACCTTC.

The genes are TRBV24-1 and TRBJ2-1, with 9 bases identical to TRBD2. The germline V gene encodes CDR1 KGHDR and CDR2 SFDVKD. The CDR3 sequence is 15 residues long. V lost 7 bases and J lost 10; bases outside the gene matches: 13. CDR3 amino acids: CATSGGINLAGEQFF. The CDR3 DNA is TGTGCCACCAGCGGGGGAATCAACCTAGCGGGAGAGCAGTTCTTC.

Many counts were recorded for this clonotype. V is TRBV10-3 and J is TRBJ2-5, with 8 positions matching TRBD1. V was clipped by 4 bases and J by 2 bases; unmatched bases: 6. In germline, CDR1 is ENHRY, CDR2 SYGVKD. The CDR3 runs to 15 residues. The CDR3 DNA reads as TGTGCCATCAGTGGACAGGGGAGGCGGCAAGAGACCCAGTACTTC. This gives the protein CAISGQGRRQETQYF.

This clonotype was counted only a few times. The chain has TRBV5-1 and TRBJ2-1, with D maybe TRBD1 (5 bases). Germline CDR1 is SGHRS and CDR2 is YFSETQ. V lost 0 bases and J 6 bases, leaving 10 bases between the germline ends. The CDR3 loop spans 14 amino acids. CDR3 nucleotides: TGCGCCAGCAGCTTGGACAGGTTTGGCAATGAGCAGTTCTTC. Residues: CASSLDRFGNEQFF.

The gene calls are TRBV20-1 and TRBJ1-1; maybe TRBD1 (5 bases). This CDR3 spans 11 amino acids. Germline CDR1 is DFQATT and CDR2 is SNEGSKA (reference sequence). The CDR3 region has the DNA TGCAGGGTCGATAGGGGCACTGAAGCTTTCTTT. Translating it yields CRVDRGTEAFF.

The rearrangement uses TRBV27 and TRBJ2-7, with D possibly called TRBD1 or TRBD2 (5 bases each). V lost 5 bases, J lost 4 bases, and 12 bases lay in between. The CDR3 has 13 residues. Looked up from germline, CDR1 is MNHEY and CDR2 is SMNVEV (reference sequence). CDR3 loop: CASSPRDLYEQYF. Here the CDR3 DNA reads TGTGCCAGCAGTCCCCGGGACCTTTACGAGCAGTACTTC.

This clonotype was observed a few times. V and J are TRBV10-3 and TRBJ1-2; the D gene is possibly TRBD1 (5 bases). The CDR3 sequence is 13 residues long. V was pared by 0 bases and J by 8 bases, with 10 bases between. The germline CDR1 and CDR2 sequences are ENHRY and SYGVKD. The DNA for the CDR3 is TGTGCCATCAGTGAGTCCAGGGTTGGGGGCTACACCTTC. The encoded protein is CAISESRVGGYTF.

This clonotype was seen a few times. This rearrangement joins TRBV27 to TRBJ1-1; D not certain. The length of the CDR3 is 14 residues. CDR1 and CDR2 from the germline V gene are MNHEY and SMNVEV (reference sequence). Trimming took 5 bases from V and 1 from J, leaving 11 bases between them. CDR3 protein: CASSSQTPNTEAFF. The CDR3 bases are TGTGCCAGCAGTAGCCAGACCCCGAACACTGAAGCTTTCTTT.